This T cell receptor (beta chain) derives from a study of cytomegalovirus exposure and HLA in healthy donors. The method was immunoSEQ multiplex PCR; TCRdb's version includes in-frame clones alone and lacks a portion of them. The sample includes some 200,000 clones, around 80% seen only once; the top ten take 13%. Study results and limitations: Overall, approximately 150 TCR beta chains were annotated as cytomegalovirus-associated.

The V end lost 0 bases, the J end lost 0 bases, and 20 bases lay between the germline ends. Germline V gives CDR1 GTSNPN, CDR2 SVGIG (reference sequence). The CDR3 extends over 19 amino acids. Points on this clone: Its target is unknown.

The rearrangement uses TRBV30 and TRBJ1-4; tentative D call: TRBD1 (6 bases). The sample consisted of PBMCs. The TCR comes from a woman aged 25 to 39 in good health and CMV-seropositive. CDR3 loop: CAWSVPLGQLYATNEKLFF. The CDR3 bases are TGTGCCTGGAGTGTTCCCCTTGGACAGTTATATGCAACTAATGAAAAACTGTTTTTT.